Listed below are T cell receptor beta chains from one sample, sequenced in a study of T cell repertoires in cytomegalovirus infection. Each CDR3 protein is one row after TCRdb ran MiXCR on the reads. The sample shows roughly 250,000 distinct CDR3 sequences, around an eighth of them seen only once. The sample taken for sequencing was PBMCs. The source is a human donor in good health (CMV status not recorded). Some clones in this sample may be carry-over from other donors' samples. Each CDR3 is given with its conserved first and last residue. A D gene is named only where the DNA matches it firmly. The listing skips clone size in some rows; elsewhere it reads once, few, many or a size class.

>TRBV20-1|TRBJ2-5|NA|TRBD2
CSATKREWPETQYF
TGCAGTGCAACCAAGCGGGAGTGGCCAGAGACCCAGTACTTC
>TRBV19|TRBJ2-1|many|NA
CASSIALALRAKQFF
TGTGCCAGTAGTATAGCCCTGGCTCTGAGGGCTAAGCAGTTCTTC
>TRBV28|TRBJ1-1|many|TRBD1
CASSLPPPGQGFGTEAFF
TGTGCCAGCAGTTTACCGCCGCCGGGACAGGGGTTTGGCACTGAAGCTTTCTTT
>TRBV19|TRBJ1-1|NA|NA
CASSIKRAITEAFF
TGTGCCAGTAGTATTAAGAGGGCGATCACTGAAGCTTTCTTT
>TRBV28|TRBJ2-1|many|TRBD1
CATNGQGYRNEQFF
TGTGCCACCAACGGACAGGGGTATAGGAATGAGCAGTTCTTC
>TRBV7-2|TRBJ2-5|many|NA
CASSEGPGAQYF
TGTGCCAGCAGCGAGGGACCTGGGGCCCAGTACTTC
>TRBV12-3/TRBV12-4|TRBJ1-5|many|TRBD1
CASSLTRQGVGNQPQHF
TGTGCCAGCAGTTTAACCCGACAGGGTGTGGGCAATCAGCCCCAGCATTTT
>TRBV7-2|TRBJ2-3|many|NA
CASSGSRTDTQYF
TGTGCCAGCAGCGGGTCTCGCACAGATACGCAGTATTTT
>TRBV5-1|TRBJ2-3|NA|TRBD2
CASSLESLGLATDTQYF
TGCGCCAGCAGCTTGGAGTCCCTGGGACTAGCCACAGATACGCAGTATTTT
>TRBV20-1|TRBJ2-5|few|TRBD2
CSARDPKRGPAETQYF
TGCAGTGCTAGAGATCCGAAGCGGGGGCCGGCAGAGACCCAGTACTTC
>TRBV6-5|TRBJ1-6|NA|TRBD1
CASSLYRGDNSPLHF
TGTGCCAGCAGTCTTTACAGGGGTGACAATTCACCCCTCCACTTT
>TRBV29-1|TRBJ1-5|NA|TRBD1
CSVLGQGGSIQPQHF
TGCAGCGTTCTCGGACAGGGGGGAAGCATTCAGCCCCAGCATTTT
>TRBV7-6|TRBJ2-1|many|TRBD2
CASSPASGGANEQFF
TGTGCCAGCAGTCCCGCTAGCGGGGGGGCCAATGAGCAGTTCTTC
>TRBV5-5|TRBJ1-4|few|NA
CASSLYGGREKLFF
TGTGCCAGCAGCTTGTACGGGGGCCGCGAAAAACTGTTTTTT
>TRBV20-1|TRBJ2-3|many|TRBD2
CSARGWRGGPDTQYF
TGCAGTGCTAGGGGGTGGCGGGGAGGGCCGGATACGCAGTATTTT
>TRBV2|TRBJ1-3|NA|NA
CVTRETVTGNTIYF
TGTGTCACCCGGGAGACGGTAACTGGAAACACCATATATTTT
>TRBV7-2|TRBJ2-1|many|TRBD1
CASSLMGQEYNEQFF
TGTGCCAGCAGCTTAATGGGACAGGAGTACAATGAGCAGTTCTTC
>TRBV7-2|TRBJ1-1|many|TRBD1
CASSFQGARETEAFF
TGTGCCAGCAGCTTCCAGGGGGCCAGGGAGACTGAAGCTTTCTTT
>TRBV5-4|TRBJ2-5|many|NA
CASSLKTRSSQETQYF
TGTGCCAGCAGCTTAAAGACTAGAAGTAGCCAAGAGACCCAGTACTTC
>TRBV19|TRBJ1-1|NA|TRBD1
CASSIGDRGLNTEAFF
TGTGCCAGTAGTATAGGTGACAGGGGTTTGAACACTGAAGCTTTCTTT
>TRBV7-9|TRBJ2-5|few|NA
CASSPTEGTQYF
TGTGCCAGCAGCCCTACGGAGGGGACCCAGTACTTC
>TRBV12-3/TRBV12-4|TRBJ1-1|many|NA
CASRPGWNTEAFF
TGTGCCAGCAGACCAGGGTGGAACACTGAAGCTTTCTTT
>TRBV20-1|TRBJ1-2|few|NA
CSAKDTDTYGYTF
TGCAGTGCGAAAGACACGGACACCTATGGCTACACCTTC
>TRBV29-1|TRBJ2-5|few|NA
CSVEDLEGVEETQYF
TGCAGCGTTGAAGATCTCGAAGGGGTCGAAGAGACCCAGTACTTC
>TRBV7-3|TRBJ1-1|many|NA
CASSLTPGAAEAFF
TGTGCCAGCAGCTTGACGCCCGGGGCGGCTGAAGCTTTCTTT
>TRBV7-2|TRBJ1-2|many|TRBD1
CASSPDSFGTGGYNGYTF
TGTGCCAGCAGCCCTGATTCGTTCGGGACAGGGGGATACAATGGCTACACCTTC
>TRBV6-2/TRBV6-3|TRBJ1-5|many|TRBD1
CAVRQGNQPQHF
TGTGCTGTGAGACAGGGTAATCAGCCCCAGCATTTT
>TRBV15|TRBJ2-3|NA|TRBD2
CATSAGGPSDTQYF
TGTGCCACCAGCGCGGGAGGGCCGTCTGATACGCAGTATTTT
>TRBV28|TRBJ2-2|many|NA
CASSPSTGAGELFF
TGTGCCAGCAGTCCCTCCACGGGGGCCGGGGAGCTGTTTTTT
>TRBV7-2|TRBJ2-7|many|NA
CASSLWQGTYEQYF
TGTGCCAGCAGCTTATGGCAGGGCACCTACGAGCAGTACTTC
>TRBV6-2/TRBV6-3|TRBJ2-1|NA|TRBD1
CASSYPGTGASTRNNEQFF
TGTGCCAGCAGTTACCCGGGGACAGGGGCCTCGACTCGAAACAATGAGCAGTTCTTC
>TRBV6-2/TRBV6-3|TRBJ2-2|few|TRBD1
CASSYSRGQGTGELFF
TGTGCCAGCAGTTACTCGAGGGGACAGGGCACCGGGGAGCTGTTTTTT
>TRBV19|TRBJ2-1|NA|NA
CASSSQGGEQFF
TGTGCCAGTAGTTCCCAGGGTGGTGAGCAGTTCTTC
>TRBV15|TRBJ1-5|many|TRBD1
CATSSVTGGQPQHF
TGTGCCACCAGCAGTGTCACAGGGGGTCAGCCCCAGCATTTT
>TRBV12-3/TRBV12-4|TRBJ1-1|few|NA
CASSRVGGTEAFF
TGTGCCAGCAGCCGGGTTGGGGGGACTGAAGCTTTCTTT
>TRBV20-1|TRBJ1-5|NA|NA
CSARSGASNQPQHF
TGCAGTGCTAGGTCCGGGGCTAGCAATCAGCCCCAGCATTTT
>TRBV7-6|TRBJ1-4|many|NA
CASSSRVDEKLFF
TGTGCCAGCAGCTCTAGGGTGGACGAAAAACTGTTTTTT
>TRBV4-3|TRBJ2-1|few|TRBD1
CASSRILRDRYNEQFF
TGCGCCAGCAGCCGGATCCTCCGGGACAGGTACAATGAGCAGTTCTTC
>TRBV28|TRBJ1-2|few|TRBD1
CASSDRGGYTF
TGTGCCAGCAGCGACAGGGGCGGCTACACCTTC